Here is one T cell receptor (beta chain) with its context. This record comes from a study of beta chain features in type 1 diabetes. The authors reverse transcribed all of the isolated RNA, so sequencing captured expressed TCRB transcripts. Measured with immunoSEQ multiplex PCR; TCRdb has only the in-frame clones, and not every one. The data show around 240,000 clones, roughly 70% seen once. This clonotype originated in a man aged 25 to 40 in good health. The sequenced sample consisted of naive CD4+ T cells from blood.

Written as DNA, the CDR3 is TGTGCCTGGAATACAGGGAGGATTAATCAGCCCCAGCATTTT. It translates to CAWNTGRINQPQHF. This rearrangement joins TRBV30 to TRBJ1-5; tentatively, D is TRBD1 (6 bases). CDR3 size: 14 residues. The germline V gene has CDR1 GTSNPN and CDR2 SVGIG (reference sequence). The V end lost 4 bases, the J end lost 4 bases, and 14 bases lay between the germline ends.